This TCR beta chain is drawn from a study of T cell responses to AZD1222 COVID-19 vaccine. Broader study findings: Donors were largely white British and mainly female; clonal diversity was possibly underestimated. Nearly half of spike-specific TCRs reportedly target variant regions that are unmutated in the B.1.351 and B.1.1.7 variants. AZD1222 recipients seropositive at baseline numbered only 6 or 7.

The table came from immunoSEQ multiplex PCR; TCRdb's copy has only in-frame clones and leaves some out. In the table there are 90,000 to 150,000 clones, 88% of which are singletons. As concerns this clone: No antigen is known for it.

CDR1 MNHEY and CDR2 SVGEGT come from the germline V gene. CDR3 length: 14 residues. V was trimmed by 2 bases and J by 5 bases, leaving 12 bases between them. The sequence came from an adult in good health. Sequencing was performed on peripheral blood, taken on day 0 of AZD1222 vaccination. The chain is built from TRBV6-2 or TRBV6-3 and TRBJ2-5; tentatively, D is TRBD1 or TRBD2 (5 bases each). CDR3: CASSYPGLTETQYF. CDR3 DNA sequence: TGTGCCAGCAGTTACCCGGGGCTCACGGAGACCCAGTACTTC.